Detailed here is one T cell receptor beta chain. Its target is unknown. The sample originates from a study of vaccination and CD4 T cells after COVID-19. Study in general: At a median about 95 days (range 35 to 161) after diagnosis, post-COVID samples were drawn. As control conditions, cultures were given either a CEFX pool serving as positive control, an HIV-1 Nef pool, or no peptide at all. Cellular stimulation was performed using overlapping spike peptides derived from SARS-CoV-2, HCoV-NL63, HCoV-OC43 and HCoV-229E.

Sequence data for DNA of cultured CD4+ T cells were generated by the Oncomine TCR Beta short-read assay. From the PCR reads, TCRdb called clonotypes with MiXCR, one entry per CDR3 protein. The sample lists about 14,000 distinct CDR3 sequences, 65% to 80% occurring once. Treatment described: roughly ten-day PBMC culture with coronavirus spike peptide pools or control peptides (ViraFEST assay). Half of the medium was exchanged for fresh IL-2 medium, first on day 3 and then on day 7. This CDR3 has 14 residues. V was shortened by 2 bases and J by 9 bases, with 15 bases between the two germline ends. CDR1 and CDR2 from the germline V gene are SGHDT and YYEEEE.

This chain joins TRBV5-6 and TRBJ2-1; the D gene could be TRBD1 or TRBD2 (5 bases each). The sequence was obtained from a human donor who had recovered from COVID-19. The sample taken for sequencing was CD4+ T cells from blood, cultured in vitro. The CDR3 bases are TGTGCCAGCAGCTTTTGGTATTCGGGGCGTGAGCAGTTCTTC. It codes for CASSFWYSGREQFF.